Listed below are T cell receptor beta chains from one sample, sequenced in a study of blood T cell repertoires in COVID-19. TCRdb keeps only in-frame clones here, not all; method: immunoSEQ multiplex PCR. In the table there are fewer than 120,000 clones, more than 75% of which are singletons. The sample was peripheral blood. The receptor set was obtained from a woman aged 45-65 years with acute or convalescent COVID-19. The conserved cysteine and the conserved F or W are not part of the CDR3 here. Clone size is not always given. Where it is, it says once, few, many or a class for expanded clones.

>TRBV27|TRBJ1-2|.
ASSRGDRGRSYGYT
>TRBV5-3|TRBJ2-1|.
ARSSRTSGTYNEQF
>TRBV12-3/TRBV12-4|TRBJ1-2|once
ASSPSGYYGYT
>TRBV7-2|TRBJ2-5|few
ASSLGLRDKVETQY
>TRBV3-1/TRBV3-2|TRBJ1-6|.
ASSPQVYSPLH
>TRBV2|TRBJ1-4|once
ASKGQATNEKLF
>TRBV4-2|TRBJ2-2|.
ASSQDRTSGRDNTGELF
>TRBV14|TRBJ2-7|.
ASSLVQGSGEQY
>TRBV28|TRBJ1-2|.
ASSLVNAIGEYGYT
>TRBV5-6|TRBJ1-5|.
ASSLGGQGSNQPQH
>TRBV5-1|TRBJ2-7|.
ASSEGGINSNEQY
>TRBV7-9|TRBJ2-3|.
ASSPQGAIGTDTQY
>TRBV6-5|TRBJ2-1|.
ASSMIADRVSF
>TRBV24-1|TRBJ2-1|.
ATETDRPSSLAGVNEQF
>TRBV7-9|TRBJ2-2|.
ASRFAQGAGTGELF
>TRBV7-2|TRBJ2-2|.
ASSLGRNTGELF
>TRBV7-2|TRBJ2-3|.
ASSLNGGDTQY
>TRBV2|TRBJ1-1|.
ASRDRRVTEAF
>TRBV6-4|TRBJ2-2|.
ASRTDRNTGELF
>TRBV15|TRBJ2-7|.
ATSRDLAYEQY
>TRBV2|TRBJ2-3|.
ASGGTSGRTDTQY
>TRBV28|TRBJ2-7|.
ASRWDRGPYEQY
>TRBV5-5|TRBJ1-1|.
ASSRTGRNTEAF
>TRBV18|TRBJ1-5|.
ASSPDYGGQPQH
>TRBV5-1|TRBJ2-5|.
ASIERQGAGTQY
>TRBV30|TRBJ2-1|.
AWSVRWDRDNEQF
>TRBV19|TRBJ2-7|.
ASSSGRTGPRSEQY
>TRBV19|TRBJ1-5|few
ASSIRDLGNQPQH
>TRBV6-5|TRBJ2-7|.
ASSGSRVYEQY
>TRBV6-5|TRBJ1-1|.
ASRFSSEAF
>TRBV7-8|TRBJ1-4|.
ASSFSPRGGGEKLF
>TRBV28|TRBJ1-6|.
ASTWRQYNSPLH
>TRBV20-1|TRBJ2-7|.
SGLESYEQY
>TRBV19|TRBJ1-5|few
ATEPGSLNQPQH
>TRBV29-1|TRBJ1-4|.
SVQGYNEKLF
>TRBV19|TRBJ1-3|.
ASIPDRAGNTIY
>TRBV5-1|TRBJ2-2|.
ASSWVGATGELF
>TRBV13|TRBJ2-5|.
ASSPQGQETQY
>TRBV9|TRBJ1-2|.
ASSVVGGPSTSYGYT
>TRBV7-2|TRBJ2-3|.
ASRFKVLAGGPTDTQY
>TRBV7-9|TRBJ2-3|.
ASSFMGDTDTQY
>TRBV3-1/TRBV3-2|TRBJ2-7|.
ASSQGNRAREQY
>TRBV28|TRBJ2-7|.
ASSPIMTSVEQY
>TRBV11-2|TRBJ1-2|.
ASSLAGVDGYT
>TRBV12-3/TRBV12-4|TRBJ2-5|.
ASSLYRGETQY
>TRBV6-5|TRBJ2-7|.
ASRPGTSDSYEQY
>TRBV18|TRBJ1-4|.
ASSRDTSEKLF
>TRBV3-1/TRBV3-2|TRBJ2-4|once
ASSQFRGGAKNIQY
>TRBV27|TRBJ2-1|.
GGGPNEQF